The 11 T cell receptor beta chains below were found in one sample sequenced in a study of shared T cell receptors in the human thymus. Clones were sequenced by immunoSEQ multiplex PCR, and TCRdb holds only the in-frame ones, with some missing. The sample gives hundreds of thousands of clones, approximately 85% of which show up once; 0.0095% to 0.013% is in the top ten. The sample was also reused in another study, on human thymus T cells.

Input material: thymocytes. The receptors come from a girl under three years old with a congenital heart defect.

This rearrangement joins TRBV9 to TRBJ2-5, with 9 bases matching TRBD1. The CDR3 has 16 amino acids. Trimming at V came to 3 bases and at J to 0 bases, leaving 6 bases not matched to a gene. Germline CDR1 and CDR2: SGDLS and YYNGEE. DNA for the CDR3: TGTGCCAGCAGCGCCCGGGACAGGGTAAACCAAGAGACCCAGTACTTC. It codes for CASSARDRVNQETQYF.

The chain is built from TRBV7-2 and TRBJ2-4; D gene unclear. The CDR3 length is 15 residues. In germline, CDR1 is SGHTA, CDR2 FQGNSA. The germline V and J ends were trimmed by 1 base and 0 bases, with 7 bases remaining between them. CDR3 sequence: CASSLVRLAKNIQYF. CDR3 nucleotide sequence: TGTGCCAGCAGCTTAGTCCGTTTAGCCAAAAACATTCAGTACTTC.

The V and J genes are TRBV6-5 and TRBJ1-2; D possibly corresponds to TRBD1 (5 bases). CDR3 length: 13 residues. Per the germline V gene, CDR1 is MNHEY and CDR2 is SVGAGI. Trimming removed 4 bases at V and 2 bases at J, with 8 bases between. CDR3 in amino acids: CASSSYRNYGYTF. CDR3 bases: TGTGCCAGCAGTTCCTACAGGAACTATGGCTACACCTTC.

CDR3 DNA: TGTGCCAGCAGCTTGGTGGTGTTCAGGGGGCATCGTGGCTACACCTTC. As protein: CASSLVVFRGHRGYTF. This chain links TRBV5-5 with TRBJ1-2; TRBD1 aligns across 8 bases. There are 16 residues in the CDR3. CDR1 is SGHKS, CDR2 YYEKEE, per germline (reference sequence). J was trimmed by 7 bases and V by 0 bases; bases with no gene match: 11.

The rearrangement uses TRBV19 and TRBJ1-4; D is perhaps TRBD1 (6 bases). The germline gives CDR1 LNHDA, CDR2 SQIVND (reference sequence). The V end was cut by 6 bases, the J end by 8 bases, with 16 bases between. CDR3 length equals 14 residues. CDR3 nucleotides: TGTGCCAGTAGGCCAAGGACAGACCGAGAAAAACTGTTTTTT. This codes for CASRPRTDREKLFF.

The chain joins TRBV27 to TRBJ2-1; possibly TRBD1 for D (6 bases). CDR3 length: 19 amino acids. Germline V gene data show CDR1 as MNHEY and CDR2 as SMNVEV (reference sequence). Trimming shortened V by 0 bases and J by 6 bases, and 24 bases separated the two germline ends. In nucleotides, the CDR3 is TGTGCCAGCAGTTTATCGCGGCATCCATACAGGGATGGGAGCAATGAGCAGTTCTTC. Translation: CASSLSRHPYRDGSNEQFF.

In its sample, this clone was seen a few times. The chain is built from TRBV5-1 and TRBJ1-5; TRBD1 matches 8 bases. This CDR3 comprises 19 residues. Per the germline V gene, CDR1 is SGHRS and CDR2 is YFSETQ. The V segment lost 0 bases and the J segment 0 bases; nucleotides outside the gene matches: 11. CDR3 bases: TGCGCCAGCAGCTTGGGGGACAGGCCTGTGGGGACTAGCAATCAGCCCCAGCATTTT. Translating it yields CASSLGDRPVGTSNQPQHF.

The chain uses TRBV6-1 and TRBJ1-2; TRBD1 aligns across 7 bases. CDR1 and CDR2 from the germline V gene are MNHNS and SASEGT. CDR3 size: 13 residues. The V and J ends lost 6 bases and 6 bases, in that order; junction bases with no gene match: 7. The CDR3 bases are TGTGCCAGCAGCGCCGGGACAGCCCATGGCTACACCTTC. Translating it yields CASSAGTAHGYTF.

The CDR3 sequence: CASSLGRDILAKNIQYF. Written as DNA, the CDR3 is TGCGCCAGCAGCTTGGGCCGGGACATCCTAGCCAAAAACATTCAGTACTTC. V is TRBV5-1 and J is TRBJ2-4; D might be TRBD1 (6 bases). CDR3 size: 17 residues. Trimming left V 0 bases short and J 0 bases short, with 13 bases between. The germline V gene has CDR1 SGHRS and CDR2 YFSETQ.

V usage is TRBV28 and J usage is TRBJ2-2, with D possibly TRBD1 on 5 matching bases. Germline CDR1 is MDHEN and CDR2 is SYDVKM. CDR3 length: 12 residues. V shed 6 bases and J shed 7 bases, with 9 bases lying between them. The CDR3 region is CASSPDSGELFF. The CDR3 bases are TGTGCCAGCAGCCCCGACAGCGGGGAGCTGTTTTTT.

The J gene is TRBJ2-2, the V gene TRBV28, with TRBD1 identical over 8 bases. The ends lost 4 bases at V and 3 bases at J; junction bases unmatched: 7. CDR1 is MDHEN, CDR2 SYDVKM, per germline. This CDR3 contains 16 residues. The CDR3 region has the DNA TGTGCCAGCAGTTACCCCGGACAGGGAGACACCGGGGAGCTGTTTTTT. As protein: CASSYPGQGDTGELFF.